These 13 T cell receptor beta chains share one sample of origin, sequenced in a study of cytomegalovirus exposure and HLA in healthy donors. The PCR made use of 60 Vbeta and 13 Jbeta primers. The assay was immunoSEQ multiplex PCR, and TCRdb's table has in-frame clones only and misses some. The sample contains some 100,000 clones, roughly 58% of which appear only once. The material sequenced was PBMCs. The receptors come from a woman aged 30 to 39 in good health and CMV-seropositive.

This clone appeared a few times. The chain links TRBV7-3 to TRBJ2-5; 12 bases agree with TRBD1. The CDR3 contains 15 residues. Germline V gives CDR1 SGHTA, CDR2 FQGTGA. Trimming took 5 bases from V and 5 from J; bases not matched to a gene: 6. The CDR3 sequence is CASSPGTGGEETQYF. CDR3 coding DNA: TGTGCCAGCAGCCCCGGGACAGGGGGCGAGGAGACCCAGTACTTC.

The CDR3 region has the DNA TGTGCCAGCACCCCAGGGACTAGCGGGGGGGTCACAGATACGCAGTATTTT. Encoded protein: CASTPGTSGGVTDTQYF. The V gene is TRBV13, the J gene TRBJ2-3, with TRBD2 matching 16 bases. CDR1 and CDR2 (germline): PRHDT, FYEKMQ (reference sequence). This CDR3 region has 17 residues. After removal of 7 bases from V and 2 bases from J, the junction contained 6 bases not matched to a gene.

The rearrangement joins TRBV7-6 to TRBJ1-1, with a tentative D call TRBD1 (5 bases). Germline loops: CDR1 SGHVS, CDR2 FNYEAQ. The germline V and J ends were trimmed by 5 bases and 5 bases, with 15 bases remaining between them. The CDR3 is made up of 14 amino acids. DNA of the CDR3: TGTGCCAGCAGCCCAGTGGGGCAAGGAACTGAAGCTTTCTTT. Amino acids: CASSPVGQGTEAFF.

This clone was detected a few times. The V and J genes are TRBV5-1 and TRBJ1-1; 7 bases align to TRBD1. The CDR3 contains 15 residues. The trim removed 4 bases at V and 6 bases at J, leaving 12 bases unmatched. The germline CDR1 and CDR2 sequences are SGHRS and YFSETQ. CDR3 sequence (DNA): TGCGCCAGCAGCCCGTCGTCCAGGGGGAAGGCTGAAGCTTTCTTT. Translating it yields CASSPSSRGKAEAFF.

This clone was counted only a few times. The CDR3 region is CAGGPTDYSNQPQHF. The CDR3 DNA reads TGTGCCGGAGGGCCGACAGACTATAGCAATCAGCCCCAGCATTTT. The chain is built from TRBV28 and TRBJ1-5; perhaps TRBD1 as D (5 bases). The CDR3 sequence is 15 residues long. The V gene lost 11 bases and the J gene lost 0 bases, with 17 bases spanning the gap. Germline lookup yields CDR1 MDHEN and CDR2 SYDVKM. Filled out from reference TRBV28 and TRBJ1-5, the complete variable domain reads DVKVTQSSRYLVKRTGEKVFLECVQDMDHENMFWYRQDPGLGLRLIYFSYDVKMKEKGDIPEGYSVSREKKERFSLILESASTNQTSMYLCAGGPTDYSNQPQHFGDGTRLSIL.

This rearrangement joins TRBV27 to TRBJ1-5; no definite D call. The CDR3 runs to 14 residues. V was shortened by 4 bases and J by 4 bases, with 11 bases between the two germline ends. Germline V CDR1 and CDR2: MNHEY, SMNVEV (reference sequence). The CDR3 here is CASSSGVFNQPQHF. The CDR3 DNA sequence: TGTGCCAGCAGTTCGGGTGTGTTTAATCAGCCCCAGCATTTT.

The chain recombines TRBV28 with TRBJ1-1; D is perhaps TRBD1 (6 bases). Germline V gene lookup returns CDR1 MDHEN and CDR2 SYDVKM. The CDR3 is 15 residues long. The V end lost 5 bases, the J end lost 3 bases, and 16 bases lay between the germline ends. CDR3 DNA: TGTGCCAGCAGTGGGGAGAGACAGGTGGACACTGAAGCTTTCTTT. Translating it yields CASSGERQVDTEAFF.

CDR3 amino acids: CASSNDPGRKGGYTF. CDR3 nucleotides: TGTGCCAGTAGTAACGACCCAGGGAGGAAGGGGGGCTACACCTTC. This chain connects TRBV19 to TRBJ1-2; D is possibly TRBD1 (5 bases). Trimming removed 4 bases from V and 8 bases from J, with 20 bases in between. CDR3 length: 15 residues. The germline V gene has CDR1 LNHDA and CDR2 SQIVND (reference sequence).

V gene TRBV7-8 combines with J gene TRBJ1-6, with D possibly being TRBD1 (5 bases). The germline V gene has CDR1 SGHVS and CDR2 FQNEAQ. V lost 6 bases, J lost 7 bases, and 16 bases lay in between. The CDR3 length is 15 residues. CDR3 DNA: TGTGCCAGCAGTCGGTTATCCGGGGGGAATTCACCCCTCCACTTT. It specifies CASSRLSGGNSPLHF.

The chain has TRBV30 and TRBJ2-7, with TRBD1 as a possible D gene (5 bases). The ends were cut back, 2 bases at V and 2 bases at J, with 10 bases in the middle. The V gene's germline CDR1 is GTSNPN and CDR2 SVGIG (reference sequence). This CDR3 region has 13 residues. The CDR3 is CAWSRGAPYEQYF. DNA of the CDR3: TGTGCCTGGAGTAGGGGCGCCCCCTACGAGCAGTACTTC.

This clone was seen a handful of times. J is TRBJ2-3 and V is TRBV10-3, with 7 bases fitting TRBD2. V was clipped by 3 bases and J by 1 base; unmatched bases: 4. This CDR3 is built from 15 residues. Germline CDR1 is ENHRY and CDR2 is SYGVKD. The CDR3 DNA sequence: TGTGCCATCAGTGATGTGGCGGGGGGCACAGATACGCAGTATTTT. Translating gives CAISDVAGGTDTQYF.

This chain uses TRBV25-1 with TRBJ1-2; 7 bases align to TRBD1. This CDR3 region has 18 residues. The germline gives CDR1 MGHDK, CDR2 SYGVNS. V trimming: 4 bases; J trimming: 1 base; junction bases outside the gene matches: 15. The CDR3, as DNA: TGTGCCAGCAGTGGCCTGGCCGGGACAGCTATACTTAACTATGGCTACACCTTC. Its protein product is CASSGLAGTAILNYGYTF.

This clone was detected a few times. A read error may produce the germline difference seen at one junction end. The V call is TRBV7-9, the J call TRBJ2-5; 11 bases fit TRBD2. Germline CDR1 and CDR2: SEHNR and FQNEAQ (reference sequence). There are 16 residues in the CDR3. CDR3 protein: CSSSALAGGFQETQYF. The CDR3 nucleotides are TGTTCCAGCAGCGCCCTAGCGGGGGGTTTCCAAGAGACCCAGTACTTC.